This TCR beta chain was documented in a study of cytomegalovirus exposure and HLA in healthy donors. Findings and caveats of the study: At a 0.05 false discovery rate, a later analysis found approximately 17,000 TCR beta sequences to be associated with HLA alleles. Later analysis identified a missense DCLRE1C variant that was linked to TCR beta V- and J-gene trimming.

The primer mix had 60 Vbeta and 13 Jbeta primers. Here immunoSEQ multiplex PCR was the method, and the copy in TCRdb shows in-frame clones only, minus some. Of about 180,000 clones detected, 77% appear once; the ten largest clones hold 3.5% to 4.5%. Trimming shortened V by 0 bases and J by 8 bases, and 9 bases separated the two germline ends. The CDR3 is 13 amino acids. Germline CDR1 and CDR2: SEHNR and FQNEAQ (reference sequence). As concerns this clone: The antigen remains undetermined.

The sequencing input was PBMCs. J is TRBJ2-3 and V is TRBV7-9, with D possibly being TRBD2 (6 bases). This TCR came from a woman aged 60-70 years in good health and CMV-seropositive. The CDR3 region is CASSLAGGGTQYF. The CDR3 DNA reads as TGTGCCAGCAGCTTAGCGGGAGGAGGTACGCAGTATTTT.